These T cell receptor beta chains were read from a single sample in a study of Ad26.COV2.S vaccination and SARS-CoV-2 variants. Data came from immunoSEQ multiplex PCR; TCRdb stores just in-frame clones and leaves some out. Of roughly 320,000 clones in the sample, about nine tenths are singletons; the top ten hold roughly 3.1%. The material sequenced was peripheral blood, taken in a trial of Ad26.COV2.S vaccine versus placebo. All receptors come from a person between 18 and 59 years old who received the Ad26.COV2.S COVID-19 vaccine or a placebo. Each CDR3 is given with its conserved first and last residue. Each record gives: CDR3 protein, CDR3 DNA, J gene, clone size, V gene, CDR3 length, D gene. The D gene is left open where the match is weak. Not all rows give a size; the values are once, few, many and, for expanded clones, a class.

CASRKRWTLYNEQFF	TGTGCCAGCAGGAAGAGATGGACTTTATACAATGAGCAGTTCTTC	TRBJ2-1	once	TRBV27	15	-
CARSFTGGAGNTIYF	TGTGCCAGAAGCTTCACAGGGGGCGCAGGAAACACCATATATTTT	TRBJ1-3	once	TRBV5-3	15	TRBD1
CASSPPYNEQFF	TGTGCCAGCTCACCACCTTACAATGAGCAGTTCTTC	TRBJ2-1	-	TRBV18	12	-
CASSDSISGANVLTF	TGTGCCAGCAGCGACTCAATCTCTGGGGCCAACGTCCTGACTTTC	TRBJ2-6	-	TRBV5-5	15	-
CSVDRQGRIHEQFF	TGCAGCGTTGACCGACAGGGGAGAATCCATGAGCAGTTCTTC	TRBJ2-1	-	TRBV29-1	14	TRBD1
CASSLNPAGQETQYF	TGTGCCAGCAGCTTAAACCCCGCAGGGCAAGAGACCCAGTACTTC	TRBJ2-5	-	TRBV7-3	15	-
CASSPAVEKDSKNIQYF	TGTGCCAGTAGCCCAGCAGTGGAGAAAGATTCCAAAAACATTCAGTACTTC	TRBJ2-4	-	TRBV19	17	-
CASREGRFEQYF	TGTGCCAGCAGAGAGGGGCGGTTCGAGCAGTACTTC	TRBJ2-7	-	TRBV12-3/TRBV12-4	12	-
CASSLGLGGNQPQHF	TGTGCCAGCAGCTTAGGCCTCGGGGGGAATCAGCCCCAGCATTTT	TRBJ1-5	few	TRBV13	15	-
CASSLGLNTQYF	TGTGCCAGCAGTTTAGGGCTCAACACGCAGTATTTT	TRBJ2-3	-	TRBV12-3/TRBV12-4	12	-
CASSYSSSLAISSYEQYF	TGTGCCAGCAGTTACTCGAGTTCGCTAGCTATAAGCTCCTACGAGCAGTACTTC	TRBJ2-7	-	TRBV6-2/TRBV6-3	18	-
CATAARYLTGNNSPLHF	TGTGCCACCGCGGCAAGGTATCTCACAGGGAATAATTCACCCCTCCACTTT	TRBJ1-6	few	TRBV10-3	17	-
CASSLGSPGQGFNGYTF	TGTGCCAGCAGCTTAGGAAGCCCGGGACAGGGGTTTAATGGCTACACCTTC	TRBJ1-2	-	TRBV7-9	17	TRBD1
CASSLKLAYEQYF	TGTGCCAGCAGCTTAAAACTAGCGTACGAGCAGTACTTC	TRBJ2-7	-	TRBV5-6	13	TRBD2
CASSTNTGELFF	TGTGCCAGCAGCACCAACACCGGGGAGCTGTTTTTT	TRBJ2-2	-	TRBV7-2	12	-
CASRGTSGDTGELFF	TGTGCCAGCAGGGGGACTAGCGGGGACACCGGGGAGCTGTTTTTT	TRBJ2-2	-	TRBV6-5	15	TRBD2
CASGLDRVGGQPQHF	TGTGCTAGTGGTTTGGACAGGGTTGGGGGTCAGCCCCAGCATTTT	TRBJ1-5	few	TRBV12-5	15	-
CASSPSGDYYGYTF	TGTGCCAGCAGCCCTTCGGGGGATTACTATGGCTACACCTTC	TRBJ1-2	-	TRBV11-2	14	-
CAWTARASEAFF	TGTGCCTGGACCGCCAGGGCTTCTGAAGCTTTCTTT	TRBJ1-1	-	TRBV30	12	-
CASSVAHRVTDTQYF	TGTGCCAGCAGCGTAGCACACAGGGTCACAGATACGCAGTATTTT	TRBJ2-3	-	TRBV9	15	-
CATWRTGAPVGAFF	TGTGCCACCTGGAGGACAGGGGCCCCTGTAGGAGCTTTCTTT	TRBJ1-1	few	TRBV15	14	TRBD1
CASTYESAVGSEQYF	TGTGCCAGCACCTACGAAAGTGCCGTTGGAAGCGAGCAGTACTTC	TRBJ2-7	-	TRBV6-5	15	-
CASSPDRTNEKLFF	TGTGCCAGCAGCCCGGACAGAACTAATGAAAAACTGTTTTTT	TRBJ1-4	-	TRBV5-4	14	-
CAISALLGPDTEAFF	TGTGCCATCAGTGCCCTTCTGGGACCAGACACTGAAGCTTTCTTT	TRBJ1-1	-	TRBV10-3	15	-
CASSPTTGELFF	TGTGCCAGCAGCCCTACGACCGGGGAGCTGTTTTTT	TRBJ2-2	-	TRBV11-3	12	-
CASSLVGTGGGRGEKLFF	TGTGCCAGCAGCTTAGTTGGGACAGGGGGCGGGAGAGGTGAAAAACTGTTTTTT	TRBJ1-4	-	TRBV7-2	18	TRBD1
CASSPYRGWNYGYTF	TGTGCCAGCAGTCCGTACAGGGGATGGAACTATGGCTACACCTTC	TRBJ1-2	-	TRBV27	15	TRBD1
CASSLQGFGYTF	TGTGCCAGCAGCTTGCAAGGGTTTGGCTACACCTTC	TRBJ1-2	-	TRBV5-6	12	-
CASSQDRGQPYEQYF	TGCGCCAGCAGCCAAGATCGGGGACAGCCGTACGAGCAGTACTTC	TRBJ2-7	-	TRBV4-3	15	TRBD1
CASSKAEGQGAVMNTEAFF	TGTGCCAGCAGCAAAGCGGAGGGACAGGGGGCTGTAATGAACACTGAAGCTTTCTTT	TRBJ1-1	-	TRBV21-1	19	-
CANREFGAGGVQPQHF	TGTGCCAACAGGGAGTTCGGGGCGGGCGGGGTTCAGCCCCAGCATTTT	TRBJ1-5	-	TRBV21-1	16	-
CASRPGGGAYGYTF	TGTGCCAGCAGGCCCGGGGGGGGCGCCTATGGCTACACCTTC	TRBJ1-2	-	TRBV6-5	14	-
CASTLDRVREAFF	TGTGCCAGCACCTTGGACAGGGTGAGGGAAGCTTTCTTT	TRBJ1-1	-	TRBV6-5	13	TRBD1
CASSFSTGKPTSNEQFF	TGTGCCAGCAGCTTCTCCACGGGGAAGCCCACTAGCAATGAGCAGTTCTTC	TRBJ2-1	-	TRBV7-9	17	-
CASSQGRTGGGEQYF	TGTGCCAGCAGCCAAGGACGTACAGGGGGCGGGGAGCAGTACTTC	TRBJ2-7	-	TRBV3-1/TRBV3-2	15	TRBD1
CASIFGGGTEAFF	TGTGCCAGCATCTTTGGAGGGGGCACTGAAGCTTTCTTT	TRBJ1-1	-	TRBV5-8	13	-
CASSASRTGYGYTF	TGTGCCAGTAGTGCCTCCAGGACAGGTTATGGCTACACCTTC	TRBJ1-2	-	TRBV19	14	TRBD1
CASSLESPYEQYF	TGTGCCAGCAGCTTAGAGTCCCCATACGAGCAGTACTTC	TRBJ2-7	-	TRBV7-9	13	-
CASSPAVGIGANQPQHF	TGTGCCAGCAGCCCCGCCGTCGGAATAGGGGCCAATCAGCCCCAGCATTTT	TRBJ1-5	-	TRBV7-9	17	-
CASSFLERSSTDTQYF	TGTGCCAGCAGCTTTTTGGAGCGGTCATCCACAGATACGCAGTATTTT	TRBJ2-3	-	TRBV7-9	16	-
CASSPERNSGANVLTF	TGTGCCAGCAGCCCCGAGCGGAACTCTGGGGCCAACGTCCTGACTTTC	TRBJ2-6	-	TRBV5-6	16	-
CASSFPGGAGGGTDTQYF	TGTGCCAGCAGTTTTCCCGGCGGGGCGGGGGGTGGCACAGATACGCAGTATTTT	TRBJ2-3	-	TRBV28	18	TRBD2
CASYLGQGSGNTIYF	TGTGCCAGCTACTTGGGGCAGGGCTCCGGAAACACCATATATTTT	TRBJ1-3	-	TRBV5-4	15	-
CATSRDRDRGYFSSGANVLTF	TGTGCCACCAGCAGAGATCGGGACAGGGGCTATTTCAGCTCTGGGGCCAACGTCCTGACTTTC	TRBJ2-6	-	TRBV15	21	TRBD1
CASSQGLHNEQFF	TGTGCCAGCAGCCAAGGACTCCACAATGAGCAGTTCTTC	TRBJ2-1	-	TRBV4-2	13	-
CASSPQGASNEKLFF	TGTGCCAGCAGCCCGCAGGGGGCCTCTAATGAAAAACTGTTTTTT	TRBJ1-4	-	TRBV9	15	TRBD1
CASSLSQLGNNEQFF	TGTGCCAGCAGTTTATCGCAACTTGGGAACAATGAGCAGTTCTTC	TRBJ2-1	once	TRBV27	15	-
CASSVWSADTQYF	TGTGCCAGCAGCGTCTGGTCAGCAGATACGCAGTATTTT	TRBJ2-3	-	TRBV9	13	-
CASSSTIFRTDTQYF	TGTGCCAGCAGCTCGACGATATTCCGGACAGATACGCAGTATTTT	TRBJ2-3	-	TRBV7-2	15	-
CASSIYTAISSQPQHF	TGTGCCAGTAGTATTTATACAGCCATTAGTAGTCAGCCCCAGCATTTT	TRBJ1-5	-	TRBV19	16	-
CASSFSRVGKAYEQYF	TGTGCCAGCAGCTTCTCCCGAGTAGGGAAAGCCTACGAGCAGTACTTC	TRBJ2-7	few	TRBV7-2	16	-
CATSRDWGRISTDTQYF	TGTGCCACCAGCAGAGATTGGGGGAGAATCTCCACAGATACGCAGTATTTT	TRBJ2-3	-	TRBV15	17	-
CASSPDLGRRDSGNTIYF	TGCGCCAGCAGCCCGGATCTAGGCAGGAGGGATTCTGGAAACACCATATATTTT	TRBJ1-3	-	TRBV5-1	18	-
CASSEQLGTIWADTQYF	TGTGCCAGCAGCGAACAATTGGGTACGATTTGGGCAGATACGCAGTATTTT	TRBJ2-3	-	TRBV9	17	-
CASSLETLMNTEAFF	TGTGCCAGCAGCTTAGAAACCCTCATGAACACTGAAGCTTTCTTT	TRBJ1-1	-	TRBV7-9	15	-